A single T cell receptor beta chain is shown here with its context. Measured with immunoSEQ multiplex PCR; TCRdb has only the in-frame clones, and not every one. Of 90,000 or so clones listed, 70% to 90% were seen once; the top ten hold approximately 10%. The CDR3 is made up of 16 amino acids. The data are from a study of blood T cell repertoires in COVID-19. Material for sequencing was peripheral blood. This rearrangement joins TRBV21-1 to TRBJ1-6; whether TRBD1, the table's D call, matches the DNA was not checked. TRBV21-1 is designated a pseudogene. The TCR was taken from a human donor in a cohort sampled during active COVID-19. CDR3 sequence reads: CASSRFLGQYNSPLHF. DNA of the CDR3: TGTGCCAGCAGTCGTTTTTTGGGACAGTATAATTCACCCCTCCACTTT.